The next 10 T cell receptor beta chains were all read from a single sample in a study of cytomegalovirus exposure and HLA in healthy donors. Measured with immunoSEQ multiplex PCR; TCRdb has only the in-frame clones, and not every one. Seen here are about 250,000 clones, roughly 90% observed once, and the top ten hold more than 10%. Sequencing was done on a sample of PBMCs. Receptor source: a man aged 18-30 years in good health and CMV-seropositive.

The chain employs TRBV4-3 and TRBJ1-4, with 7 bases aligning to TRBD1. CDR1 and CDR2 (germline): LGHNA, YSLEER. The CDR3 length is 17 residues. J lost 8 bases, V lost 0 bases, and 12 bases had no gene match. In nucleotides, the CDR3 is TGCGCCAGCAGCCAAGAAACTGTCAGGGGGGGAGGAGAAAAACTGTTTTTT. Its protein product is CASSQETVRGGGEKLFF.

V gene TRBV27 combines with J gene TRBJ2-1, with unresolved D. The CDR3 loop spans 16 amino acids. Deletions cut 4 bases from V and 0 bases from J, with 13 bases between. The germline V gene encodes CDR1 MNHEY and CDR2 SMNVEV (reference sequence). The CDR3 coding sequence is TGTGCCAGCAGTTCCGAGGACGGCATCTCCTACAATGAGCAGTTCTTC. Translating gives CASSSEDGISYNEQFF.

The V gene is TRBV2, the J gene TRBJ1-4, with 10 bases matching TRBD1. The CDR3 totals 15 residues. Germline CDR1 is SNHLY and CDR2 is FYNNEI. V dropped 6 bases and J dropped 8; count of bases not matched to a gene: 9. The CDR3 loop reads CASSTQGTGVEKLFF. The CDR3, as DNA: TGTGCCAGCAGCACCCAGGGGACAGGGGTCGAAAAACTGTTTTTT. Full variable domain (remainder filled in from reference TRBV2 and TRBJ1-4): EPEVTQTPSHQVTQMGQEVILRCVPISNHLYFYWYRQILGQKVEFLVSFYNNEISEKSEIFDDQFSVERPDGSNFTLKIRSTKLEDSAMYFCASSTQGTGVEKLFFGSGTQLSVL.

The chain uses TRBV2 and TRBJ1-5; 11 bases line up with TRBD1. V lost 8 bases to trimming and J lost 6 bases; unmatched junction nucleotides: 6. CDR3 length: 14 amino acids. Germline CDR1 and CDR2: SNHLY and FYNNEI. This chain's CDR3 is CASGGQGAGQPQHF. DNA of the CDR3: TGTGCCAGCGGAGGACAGGGGGCTGGTCAGCCCCAGCATTTT.

The V and J genes are TRBV10-3 and TRBJ2-7; D may be TRBD1 (6 bases). V was clipped by 7 bases and J by 5 bases, with 15 bases between them. Germline V gene data show CDR1 as ENHRY and CDR2 as SYGVKD. This CDR3 is 13 amino acids long. The CDR3 DNA reads TGTGCCATCAACGAACAGGGAACCGACGAGCAGTACTTC. Translation: CAINEQGTDEQYF.

The chain combines TRBV9 with TRBJ1-1; D possibly corresponds to TRBD1 (5 bases). Germline CDR1 SGDLS, CDR2 YYNGEE. V lost 4 bases, J lost 7 bases, and 11 bases lay in between. The CDR3 is 12 amino acids. The CDR3 nucleotides are TGTGCCAGCAGCCTGATGGGGGATGAAGCTTTCTTT. It specifies CASSLMGDEAFF.

The chain joins TRBV2 to TRBJ2-7, with 7 bases identical to TRBD2. Germline V gene data show CDR1 as SNHLY and CDR2 as FYNNEI. Trimming at V came to 6 bases and at J to 2 bases, leaving 7 bases not matched to a gene. This CDR3 contains 14 residues. CDR3 sequence reads: CASRVGGATYEQYF. CDR3 sequence (DNA): TGTGCCAGCAGGGTGGGAGGGGCGACCTACGAGCAGTACTTC.

This chain links TRBV7-2 with TRBJ1-2; the D gene is possibly TRBD1 (5 bases). V dropped 1 base and J dropped 8 bases, with 11 bases sitting between them. Germline CDR1 and CDR2: SGHTA and FQGNSA. The CDR3 consists of 13 residues. The CDR3 spells CASSLDGGSGYTF. The CDR3 region has the DNA TGTGCCAGCAGCTTAGATGGGGGGAGCGGCTACACCTTC.

The chain links TRBV7-6 to TRBJ2-1; 12 bases align to TRBD2. Germline lookup yields CDR1 SGHVS and CDR2 FNYEAQ. V gave up 1 base and J gave up 9 bases; unmatched junction bases: 1. The CDR3 consists of 14 residues. The CDR3 nucleotides are TGTGCCAGCAGCTTAGGACTAGCGGGAGTTGAGCAGTTCTTC. It specifies CASSLGLAGVEQFF.

The count of this clone is one. The J gene is TRBJ2-7, the V gene TRBV6-5; the D gene is possibly TRBD2 (6 bases). The CDR3 totals 11 residues. Germline loops: CDR1 MNHEY, CDR2 SVGAGI. Trimming left V 5 bases short and J 6 bases short, with 8 bases between. The CDR3 nucleotides read TGTGCCAGCAGTATGGGGGGCGAGCAGTACTTC. Encoded protein: CASSMGGEQYF.